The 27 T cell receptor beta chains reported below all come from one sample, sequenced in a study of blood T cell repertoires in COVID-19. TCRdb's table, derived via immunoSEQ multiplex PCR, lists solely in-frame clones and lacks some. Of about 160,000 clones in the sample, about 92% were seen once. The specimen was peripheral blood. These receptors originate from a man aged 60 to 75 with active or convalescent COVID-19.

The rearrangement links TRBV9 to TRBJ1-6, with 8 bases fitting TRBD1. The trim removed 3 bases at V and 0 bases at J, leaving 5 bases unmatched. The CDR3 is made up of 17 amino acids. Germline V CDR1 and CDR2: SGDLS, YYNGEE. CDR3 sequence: CASSGGTGNSYNSPLHF. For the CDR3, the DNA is TGTGCCAGCAGCGGAGGGACAGGCAACTCCTATAATTCACCCCTCCACTTT.

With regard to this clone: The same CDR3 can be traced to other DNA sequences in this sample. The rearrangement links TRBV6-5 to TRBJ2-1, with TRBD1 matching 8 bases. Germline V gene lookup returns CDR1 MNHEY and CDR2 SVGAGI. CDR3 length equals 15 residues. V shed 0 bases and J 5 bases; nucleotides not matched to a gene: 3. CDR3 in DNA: TGTGCCAGCAGTTACTCAGGACAGGGTAACAATGAGCAGTTCTTC. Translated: CASSYSGQGNNEQFF.

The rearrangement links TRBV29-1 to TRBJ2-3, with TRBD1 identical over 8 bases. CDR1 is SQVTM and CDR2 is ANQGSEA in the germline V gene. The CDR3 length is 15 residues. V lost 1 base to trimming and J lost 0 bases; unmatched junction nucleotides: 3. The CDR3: CSVEVQGASTDTQYF. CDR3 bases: TGCAGCGTTGAAGTCCAGGGGGCCAGCACAGATACGCAGTATTTT.

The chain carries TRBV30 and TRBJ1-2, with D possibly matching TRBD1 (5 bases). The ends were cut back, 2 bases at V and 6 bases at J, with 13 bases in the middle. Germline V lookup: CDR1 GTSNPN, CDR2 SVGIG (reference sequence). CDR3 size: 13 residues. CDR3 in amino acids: CAWSFRAPDGYTF. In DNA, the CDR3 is TGTGCCTGGAGTTTCAGGGCCCCTGATGGCTACACCTTC. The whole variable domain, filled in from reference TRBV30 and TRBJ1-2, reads SQTIHQWPATLVQPVGSPLSLECTVEGTSNPNLYWYRQAAGRGLQLLFYSVGIGQISSEVPQNLSASRPQDRQFILSSKKLLLSDSGFYLCAWSFRAPDGYTFGSGTRLTVV.

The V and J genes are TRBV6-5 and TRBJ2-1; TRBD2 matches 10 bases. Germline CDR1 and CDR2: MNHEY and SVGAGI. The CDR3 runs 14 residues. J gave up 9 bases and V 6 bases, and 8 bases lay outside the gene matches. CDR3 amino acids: CASRSSGSRGEQFF. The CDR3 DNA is TGTGCCAGCAGGTCTAGCGGGAGTCGCGGTGAGCAGTTCTTC.

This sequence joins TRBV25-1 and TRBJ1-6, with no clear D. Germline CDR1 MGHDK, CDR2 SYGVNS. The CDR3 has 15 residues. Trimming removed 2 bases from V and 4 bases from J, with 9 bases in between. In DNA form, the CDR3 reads TGTGCCAGCAGTGAACAGGAAGGATATAATTCACCCCTCCACTTT. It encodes CASSEQEGYNSPLHF.

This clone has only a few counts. The CDR3 nucleotides read TGTGCCAGCAGCCAAGATACGGCTAGCGGCCCCTCGGGGGACATTCAGTACTTC. As protein: CASSQDTASGPSGDIQYF. The V call is TRBV4-2, the J call TRBJ2-4; 7 bases map to TRBD2. V shed 0 bases and J 8 bases; nucleotides not matched to a gene: 16. Looked up from germline, CDR1 is LGHNA and CDR2 is YNFKEQ. The CDR3 contains 18 residues.

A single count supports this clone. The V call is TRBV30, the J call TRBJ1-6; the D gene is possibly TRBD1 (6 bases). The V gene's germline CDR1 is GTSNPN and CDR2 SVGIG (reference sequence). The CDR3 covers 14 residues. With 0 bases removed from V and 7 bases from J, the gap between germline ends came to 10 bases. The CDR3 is CAWSVFTGNSPLHF. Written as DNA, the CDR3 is TGTGCCTGGAGTGTATTCACAGGGAATTCACCCCTCCACTTT.

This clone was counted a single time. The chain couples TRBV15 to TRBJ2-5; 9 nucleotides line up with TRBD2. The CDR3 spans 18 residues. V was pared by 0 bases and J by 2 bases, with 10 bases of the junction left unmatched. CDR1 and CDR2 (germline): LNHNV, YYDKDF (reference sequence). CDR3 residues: CATSRDPPGLAAQETQYF. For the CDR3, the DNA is TGTGCCACCAGCAGAGATCCACCGGGACTAGCCGCACAAGAGACCCAGTACTTC.

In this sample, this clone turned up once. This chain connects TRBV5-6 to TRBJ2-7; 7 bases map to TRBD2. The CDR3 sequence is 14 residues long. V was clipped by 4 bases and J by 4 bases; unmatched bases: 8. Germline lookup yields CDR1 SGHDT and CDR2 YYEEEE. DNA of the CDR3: TGTGCCAGCAGCCCCGGACTAGGTTGGTACGAGCAGTACTTC. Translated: CASSPGLGWYEQYF.

The CDR3: CASSLTGQGNYGYTF. Here the CDR3 DNA reads TGTGCCAGCAGCTTGACCGGACAGGGAAACTATGGCTACACCTTC. The V gene is TRBV5-6, the J gene TRBJ1-2; 8 bases are a match to TRBD1. This CDR3 has 15 residues. Germline V CDR1 and CDR2: SGHDT, YYEEEE. V lost 1 base to trimming and J lost 2 bases; unmatched junction nucleotides: 4.

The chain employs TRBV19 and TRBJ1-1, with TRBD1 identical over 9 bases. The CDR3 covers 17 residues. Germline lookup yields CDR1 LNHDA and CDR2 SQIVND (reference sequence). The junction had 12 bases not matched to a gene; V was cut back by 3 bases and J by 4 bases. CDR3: CASSMTTGTGRVTEAFF. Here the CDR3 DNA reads TGTGCCAGTAGTATGACGACCGGGACAGGGAGGGTCACTGAAGCTTTCTTT. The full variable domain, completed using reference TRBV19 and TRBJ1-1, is DGGITQSPKYLFRKEGQNVTLSCEQNLNHDAMYWYRQDPGQGLRLIYYSQIVNDFQKGDIAEGYSVSREKKESFPLTVTSAQKNPTAFYLCASSMTTGTGRVTEAFFGQGTRLTVV.

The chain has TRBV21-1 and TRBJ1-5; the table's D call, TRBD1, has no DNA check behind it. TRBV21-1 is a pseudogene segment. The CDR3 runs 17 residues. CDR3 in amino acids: CASSITVQGGTDQPQHF. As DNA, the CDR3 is TGTGCCAGCAGCATTACCGTACAGGGGGGAACGGATCAGCCCCAGCATTTT.

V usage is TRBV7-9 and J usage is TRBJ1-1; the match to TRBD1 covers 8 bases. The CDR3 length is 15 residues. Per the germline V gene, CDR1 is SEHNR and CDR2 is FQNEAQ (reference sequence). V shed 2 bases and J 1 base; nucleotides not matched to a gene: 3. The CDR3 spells CASSLRTGRNTEAFF. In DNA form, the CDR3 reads TGTGCCAGCAGCTTACGGACAGGGAGGAACACTGAAGCTTTCTTT.

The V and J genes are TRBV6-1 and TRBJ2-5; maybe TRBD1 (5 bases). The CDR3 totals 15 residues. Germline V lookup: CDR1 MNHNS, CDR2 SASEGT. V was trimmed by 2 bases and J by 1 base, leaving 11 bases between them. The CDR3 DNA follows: TGTGCCAGCAGTGAAAGGGGTGCCCCCCAAGAGACCCAGTACTTC. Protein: CASSERGAPQETQYF.

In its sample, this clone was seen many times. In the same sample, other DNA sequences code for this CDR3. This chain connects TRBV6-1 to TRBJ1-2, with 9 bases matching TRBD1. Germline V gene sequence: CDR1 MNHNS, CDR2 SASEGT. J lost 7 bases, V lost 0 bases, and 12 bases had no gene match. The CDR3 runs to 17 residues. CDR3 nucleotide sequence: TGTGCCAGCAGTGAAGCGCTTGTAGGACAGGGGAACGCTGGCTACACCTTC. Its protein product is CASSEALVGQGNAGYTF.

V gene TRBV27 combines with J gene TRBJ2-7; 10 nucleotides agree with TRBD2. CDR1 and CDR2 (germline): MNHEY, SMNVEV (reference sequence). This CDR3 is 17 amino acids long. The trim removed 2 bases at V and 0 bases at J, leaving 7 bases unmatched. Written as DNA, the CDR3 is TGTGCCAGCAGTTTAACGGCTAGCGGGAGCCTCTCCTACGAGCAGTACTTC. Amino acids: CASSLTASGSLSYEQYF.

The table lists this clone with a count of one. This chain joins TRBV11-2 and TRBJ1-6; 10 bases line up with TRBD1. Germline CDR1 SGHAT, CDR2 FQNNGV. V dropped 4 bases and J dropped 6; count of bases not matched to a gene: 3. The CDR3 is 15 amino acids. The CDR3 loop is CASSSGDRGNSPLHF. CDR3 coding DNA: TGTGCCAGCAGCTCGGGGGACAGGGGTAATTCACCCCTCCACTTT. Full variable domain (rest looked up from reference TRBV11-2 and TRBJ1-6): EAGVAQSPRYKIIEKRQSVAFWCNPISGHATLYWYQQILGQGPKLLIQFQNNGVVDDSQLPKDRFSAERLKGVDSTLKIQPAKLEDSAVYLCASSSGDRGNSPLHFGNGTRLTVT.

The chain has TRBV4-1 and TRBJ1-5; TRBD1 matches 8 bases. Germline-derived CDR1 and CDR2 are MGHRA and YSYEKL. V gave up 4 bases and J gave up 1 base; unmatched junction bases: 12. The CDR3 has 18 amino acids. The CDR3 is CASSPAGTGLLSNQPQHF. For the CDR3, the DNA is TGCGCCAGCAGCCCCGCCGGGACAGGCCTCCTCAGCAATCAGCCCCAGCATTTT.

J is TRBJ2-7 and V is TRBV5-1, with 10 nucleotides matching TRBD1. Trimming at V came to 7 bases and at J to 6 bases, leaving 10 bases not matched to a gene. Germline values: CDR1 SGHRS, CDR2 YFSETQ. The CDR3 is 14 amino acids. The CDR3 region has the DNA TGCGCCAGCTCGCAGGGACAGGGGTATGCCGAGCAGTACTTC. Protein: CASSQGQGYAEQYF.

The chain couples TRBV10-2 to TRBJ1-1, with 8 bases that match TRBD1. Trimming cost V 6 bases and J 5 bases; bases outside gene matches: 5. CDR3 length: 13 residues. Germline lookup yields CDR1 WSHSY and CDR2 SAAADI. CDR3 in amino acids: CASSPGQGTEAFF. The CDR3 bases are TGCGCCAGCAGCCCCGGACAGGGAACTGAAGCTTTCTTT.

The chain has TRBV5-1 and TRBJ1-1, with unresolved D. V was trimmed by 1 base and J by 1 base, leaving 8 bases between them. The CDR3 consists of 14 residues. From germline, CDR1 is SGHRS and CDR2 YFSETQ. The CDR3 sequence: CASSLNIPNTEAFF. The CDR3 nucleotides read TGCGCCAGCAGCTTGAACATACCGAACACTGAAGCTTTCTTT.

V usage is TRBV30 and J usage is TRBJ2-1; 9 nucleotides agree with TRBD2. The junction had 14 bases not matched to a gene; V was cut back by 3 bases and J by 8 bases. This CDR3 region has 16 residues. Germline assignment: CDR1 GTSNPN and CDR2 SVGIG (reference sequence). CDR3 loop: CAWRALRSGRRDEQFF. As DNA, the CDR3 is TGTGCCTGGAGAGCCCTACGGAGCGGGAGGCGGGATGAGCAGTTCTTC.

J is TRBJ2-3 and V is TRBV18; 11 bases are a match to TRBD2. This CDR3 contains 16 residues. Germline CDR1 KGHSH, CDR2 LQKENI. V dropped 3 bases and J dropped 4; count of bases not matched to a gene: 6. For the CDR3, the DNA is TGTGCCAGCTCACCTCTACTAGCGGGGGTCGCAGATACGCAGTATTTT. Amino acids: CASSPLLAGVADTQYF.

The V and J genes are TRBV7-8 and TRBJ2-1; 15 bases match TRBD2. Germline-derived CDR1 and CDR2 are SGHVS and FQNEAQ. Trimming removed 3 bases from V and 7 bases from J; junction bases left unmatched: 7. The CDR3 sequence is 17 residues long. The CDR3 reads CASSLRTSGGGRNEQFF. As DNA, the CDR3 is TGTGCCAGCAGCTTGAGGACTAGCGGGGGGGGACGGAATGAGCAGTTCTTC.

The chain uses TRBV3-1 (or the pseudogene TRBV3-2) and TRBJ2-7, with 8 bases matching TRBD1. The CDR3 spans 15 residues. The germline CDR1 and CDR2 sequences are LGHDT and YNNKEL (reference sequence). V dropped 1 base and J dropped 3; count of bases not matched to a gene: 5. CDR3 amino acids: CASSQGGDRHYEQYF. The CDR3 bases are TGTGCCAGCAGCCAAGGGGGGGACAGGCACTACGAGCAGTACTTC.

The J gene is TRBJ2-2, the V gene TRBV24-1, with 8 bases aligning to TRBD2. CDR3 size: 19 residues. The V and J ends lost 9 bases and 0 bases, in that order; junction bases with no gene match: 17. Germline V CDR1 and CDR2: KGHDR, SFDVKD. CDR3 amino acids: CATPILPAGAASNTGELFF. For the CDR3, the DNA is TGTGCCACCCCGATTTTGCCAGCGGGGGCCGCCTCGAACACCGGGGAGCTGTTTTTT.